The rows below give T cell receptor beta chains drawn from one sample of a study of cytomegalovirus exposure and HLA in healthy donors. Only in-frame clones appear in the TCRdb table, and some are missing; sequencing was by immunoSEQ multiplex PCR. This sample has 250,000 to 300,000 clones, with 80% to 90% found just once. Sample: PBMCs. The receptor set was obtained from a woman aged 18-35 years in good health and CMV-seronegative. Each CDR3 is given with its conserved first and last residue. The D gene is left open where the match is weak. Clone size is not always given. Where it is, it says once, few, many or a class for expanded clones.

v_gene,j_gene,abundance,len,d_gene,CDR3nt,CDR3aa
TRBV30,TRBJ1-1,.,15,.,TGTGCCTGGAGTGCACTGTCTTTGGGGGGAACTGAAGCTTTCTTT,CAWSALSLGGTEAFF
TRBV9,TRBJ2-7,once,15,TRBD2,TGTGCCAGCAGCGCTCGGACTAGCGGGGGTGACGAGCAGTACTTC,CASSARTSGGDEQYF
TRBV5-1,TRBJ2-3,.,16,.,TGCGCCAGCAGCTTGGATCTGGCAGACTCACGGGATACGCAGTATTTT,CASSLDLADSRDTQYF
TRBV19,TRBJ2-5,.,12,.,TGTGCCAGTAGGGCTTCCCAAGAGACCCAGTACTTC,CASRASQETQYF
TRBV29-1,TRBJ1-5,few,14,.,TGCAGCGTTCAGGACAGTGGGTACAATCAGCCCCAGCATTTT,CSVQDSGYNQPQHF
TRBV29-1,TRBJ1-5,.,15,.,TGCAGCGTCGTCGATCCGGACTGGGAAAATCAGCCCCAGCATTTT,CSVVDPDWENQPQHF
TRBV10-1,TRBJ1-1,.,13,TRBD1,TGCGCCAGCAGAAACGGACAGGGCACTGAAGCTTTCTTT,CASRNGQGTEAFF
TRBV27,TRBJ1-2,few,15,.,TGTGCCAGCAGTTCCCTAGGCCCCCCTAACTATGGCTACACCTTC,CASSSLGPPNYGYTF
TRBV7-2,TRBJ2-4,.,15,TRBD2,TGTGCCAGCAGCTTAGAGCTACTAGCGGGGCCTCCGGGGATCTTC,CASSLELLAGPPGIF
TRBV11-2,TRBJ1-2,.,15,.,TGTGCCAGCAGCCCTGAAACTGCTAGAGTCTATGGCTACACCTTC,CASSPETARVYGYTF
TRBV5-1,TRBJ1-2,.,14,TRBD1,TGCGCCAGCAGCTTGGGGACAGGAGACTATGGCTACACCTTC,CASSLGTGDYGYTF
TRBV10-3,TRBJ2-7,.,13,.,TGTGCCATCAGTGGCCAGGGGACCTACGAGCAGTACTTC,CAISGQGTYEQYF
TRBV29-1,TRBJ2-1,.,11,.,TGCAGCGTCCCGCGGCAGAATGAGCAGTTCTTC,CSVPRQNEQFF
TRBV5-1,TRBJ1-4,.,12,.,TGCGCCAGCGCAGAAGATAATGAAAAACTGTTTTTT,CASAEDNEKLFF
TRBV13,TRBJ1-6,few,15,TRBD1,TGTGCCAGCAGTTCGGACAGGCGGGAGGATTCACCCCTCCACTTT,CASSSDRREDSPLHF
TRBV2,TRBJ1-2,.,15,TRBD1,TGTGCCAGTTCGTTGACAGGGGCTGGAACCTATGGCTACACCTTC,CASSLTGAGTYGYTF
TRBV19,TRBJ1-5,.,16,.,TGTGCCAGTAGTCCCGGTCGCGGCGGGTTCAATCAGCCCCAGCATTTT,CASSPGRGGFNQPQHF
TRBV14,TRBJ1-1,.,14,.,TGTGCCAGCAGCATACAGGGAATGAACACTGAAGCTTTCTTT,CASSIQGMNTEAFF
TRBV10-3,TRBJ1-2,.,15,.,TGTGCCATCAGTGACCTACCCGGAGCCGGCTATGGCTACACCTTC,CAISDLPGAGYGYTF
TRBV4-3,TRBJ1-6,.,17,.,TGCGCCAGCAGCCAAAAGTCTCAGGGCAGCTTCAATTCACCCCTCCACTTT,CASSQKSQGSFNSPLHF
TRBV13,TRBJ1-5,.,14,.,TGTGCCAGCAGCTTAGGCGGGTTAAATCAGCCCCAGCATTTT,CASSLGGLNQPQHF
TRBV27,TRBJ1-1,.,13,.,TGTGCCAGCAGTTTGTCGGGGGACACTGAAGCTTTCTTT,CASSLSGDTEAFF
TRBV6-5,TRBJ2-7,.,14,.,TGTGCCAGCAGTTATCAGGGAAGCTCCTACGAGCAGTACTTC,CASSYQGSSYEQYF
TRBV4-1,TRBJ2-1,.,21,TRBD2,TGCGCCAGCAGCCAAGGGGAGACTAGCGGGAGTACTCCCGGCTCCTACAATGAGCAGTTCTTC,CASSQGETSGSTPGSYNEQFF
TRBV23-1,TRBJ2-3,.,17,TRBD2,TGCGCCAGCAGTCAATCGCGACTAGCGGGAGGGCAGGATACGCAGTATTTT,CASSQSRLAGGQDTQYF
TRBV5-1,TRBJ1-4,.,15,.,TGCGCCAGCAGCCCATTCGGGGGGGCGCCGGAAAAACTGTTTTTT,CASSPFGGAPEKLFF
TRBV29-1,TRBJ2-3,.,17,TRBD2,TGCAGTATGGTGGGCCCTCTAGCGGCTTTCGAGACAGATACGCAGTATTTT,CSMVGPLAAFETDTQYF
TRBV28,TRBJ2-1,many,15,TRBD2,TGTGCCAGCAGCCAACGGGGGGGGTTTTACAATGAGCAGTTCTTC,CASSQRGGFYNEQFF
TRBV5-1,TRBJ2-1,.,18,TRBD2,TGCGCCAGCAGCTTGGAATGGGTTAGCGGGAGCTCCTACAATGAGCAGTTCTTC,CASSLEWVSGSSYNEQFF
TRBV5-4,TRBJ1-6,.,14,.,TGTGCCAGCAGCTTACAGGGCAGCAATTCACCCCTCCACTTT,CASSLQGSNSPLHF
TRBV18,TRBJ1-4,once,14,.,TGTGCCAGCTCAGCAGGCTCAACTAATGAAAAACTGTTTTTT,CASSAGSTNEKLFF
TRBV6-5,TRBJ2-3,.,15,.,TGTGCCAGCAGCGAAAGGGGTGTGAGCACAGATACGCAGTATTTT,CASSERGVSTDTQYF
TRBV1,TRBJ1-1,.,13,.,TGCACCAGCAGCCCGGGAGGTAACACTGAAGCTTTCTTT,CTSSPGGNTEAFF
TRBV4-1,TRBJ2-5,.,15,.,TGCGCCAGCAGCCAAGAGGCCATCCTCCAAGAGACCCAGTACTTC,CASSQEAILQETQYF
TRBV12-2,TRBJ2-7,.,17,.,TGTGCAAGTCGCTTAACTGGGCAGAACCTAGCCTCCTACGAGCAGTACTTC,CASRLTGQNLASYEQYF
TRBV19,TRBJ2-7,.,11,.,TGTGCCAGTAGTACCCGTAACGAGCAGTACTTC,CASSTRNEQYF
TRBV7-2,TRBJ2-7,.,18,.,TGTGCCAGCAGCTATGATTCCGGCGCCGGGATTCAGGGGTACGAGCAGTACTTC,CASSYDSGAGIQGYEQYF
TRBV10-3,TRBJ1-4,.,14,TRBD1,TGTGCCATCAGCCGCAGGGGGACTAATGAAAAACTGTTTTTT,CAISRRGTNEKLFF
TRBV7-3,TRBJ1-3,.,15,.,TGTGCCAGCAGCTTAGGTCGCGAACTCGGAAACACCATATATTTT,CASSLGRELGNTIYF
TRBV28,TRBJ1-1,.,14,.,TGTGCCAGCAGTTTTACAGGAACAAACACTGAAGCTTTCTTT,CASSFTGTNTEAFF
TRBV4-1,TRBJ2-7,.,19,TRBD2,TGCGCCAGCAGCCCGCCACAAAGCCTAGCGGGAGGTGAAACCTACGAGCAGTACTTC,CASSPPQSLAGGETYEQYF
TRBV16,TRBJ1-3,.,15,TRBD1,TGTGCCAGCAGCCCATACAGGGGTACGGGAAACACCATATATTTT,CASSPYRGTGNTIYF